These T cell receptor beta chains were read from a single sample in a study of blood T cell repertoires in COVID-19. TCRdb's copy holds only in-frame clones and misses some; the assay was immunoSEQ multiplex PCR. The data hold roughly 500,000 clones, with 80% to 90% observed a single time. The sequencing input was peripheral blood. These TCRs come from a man in his late teens or twenties with COVID-19, enrolled during active disease. The CDR3 runs from the conserved cysteine through the conserved F or W. The D gene is left open where the match is weak. For some rows the clone size is stated as once, few or many, or as a class when expanded; others skip it.

j_gene	abundance	v_gene	d_gene	CDR3aa	CDR3nt
TRBJ1-4	once	TRBV24-1	-	CATSDQGLTNEKLFF	TGTGCCACCAGTGACCAGGGTTTGACTAATGAAAAACTGTTTTTT
TRBJ1-1	few	TRBV6-1	-	CASGNRANTEAFF	TGTGCCAGCGGAAACAGGGCGAACACTGAAGCTTTCTTT
TRBJ2-1	-	TRBV7-9	TRBD2	CASSPGLAGGLMSYNEQFF	TGTGCCAGCAGCCCCGGACTAGCGGGGGGGCTAATGTCCTACAATGAGCAGTTCTTC
TRBJ1-5	-	TRBV19	-	CASSMGERASNQPQHF	TGTGCCAGTAGTATGGGAGAGCGTGCCAGCAATCAGCCCCAGCATTTT
TRBJ2-1	-	TRBV24-1	-	CATSDPGIEQFF	TGTGCCACCAGTGATCCGGGTATTGAGCAGTTCTTC
TRBJ2-4	-	TRBV12-3/TRBV12-4	-	CASSIYFLIQYF	TGTGCCAGCAGTATTTATTTCCTCATTCAGTACTTC
TRBJ1-4	-	TRBV15	-	CATSRDQSRAEKLFF	TGTGCCACCAGCAGAGATCAAAGCAGGGCTGAAAAACTGTTTTTT
TRBJ2-2	once	TRBV10-2	TRBD1	CASSDQIRGLDGELFF	TGCGCCAGCAGTGACCAGATCAGGGGGCTGGACGGGGAGCTGTTTTTT
TRBJ2-7	once	TRBV5-8	TRBD1	CASSQTYGTGVSYEQYF	TGTGCCAGCAGTCAAACGTACGGGACAGGCGTCTCCTACGAGCAGTACTTC
TRBJ1-6	-	TRBV2	-	CASSHLENSPLHF	TGTGCCAGCAGCCATCTAGAGAATTCACCCCTCCACTTT
TRBJ2-5	-	TRBV27	TRBD1	CASSLPGRDSNQETQYF	TGTGCCAGCAGTTTACCCGGACGGGACAGCAACCAAGAGACCCAGTACTTC